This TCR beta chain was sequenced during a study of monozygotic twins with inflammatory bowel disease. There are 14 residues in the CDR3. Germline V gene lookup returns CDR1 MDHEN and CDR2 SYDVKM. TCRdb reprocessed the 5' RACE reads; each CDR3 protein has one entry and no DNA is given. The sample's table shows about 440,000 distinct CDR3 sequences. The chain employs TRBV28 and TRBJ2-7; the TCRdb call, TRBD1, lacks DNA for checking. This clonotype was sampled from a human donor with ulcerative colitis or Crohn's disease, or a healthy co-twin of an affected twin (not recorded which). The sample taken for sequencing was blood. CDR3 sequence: CASRLQRGPYEQYF. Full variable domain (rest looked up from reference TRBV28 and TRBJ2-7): DVKVTQSSRYLVKRTGEKVFLECVQDMDHENMFWYRQDPGLGLRLIYFSYDVKMKEKGDIPEGYSVSREKKERFSLILESASTNQTSMYLCASRLQRGPYEQYFGPGTRLTVT.